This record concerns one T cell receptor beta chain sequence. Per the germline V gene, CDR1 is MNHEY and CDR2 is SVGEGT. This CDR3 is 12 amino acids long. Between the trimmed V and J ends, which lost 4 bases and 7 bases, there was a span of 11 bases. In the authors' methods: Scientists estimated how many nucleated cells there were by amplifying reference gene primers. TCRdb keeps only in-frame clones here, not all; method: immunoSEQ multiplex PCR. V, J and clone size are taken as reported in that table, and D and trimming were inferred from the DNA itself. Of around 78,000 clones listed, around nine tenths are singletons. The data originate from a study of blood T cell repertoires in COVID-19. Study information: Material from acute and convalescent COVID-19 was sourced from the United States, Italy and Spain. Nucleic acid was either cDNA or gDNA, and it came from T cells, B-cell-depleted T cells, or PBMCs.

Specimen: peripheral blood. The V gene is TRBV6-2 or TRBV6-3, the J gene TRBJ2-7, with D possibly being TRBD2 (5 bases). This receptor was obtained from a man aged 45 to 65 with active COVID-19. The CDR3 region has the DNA TGTGCCAGCAGTTCGGGTCCGGGGGAGCAGTACTTC. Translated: CASSSGPGEQYF.